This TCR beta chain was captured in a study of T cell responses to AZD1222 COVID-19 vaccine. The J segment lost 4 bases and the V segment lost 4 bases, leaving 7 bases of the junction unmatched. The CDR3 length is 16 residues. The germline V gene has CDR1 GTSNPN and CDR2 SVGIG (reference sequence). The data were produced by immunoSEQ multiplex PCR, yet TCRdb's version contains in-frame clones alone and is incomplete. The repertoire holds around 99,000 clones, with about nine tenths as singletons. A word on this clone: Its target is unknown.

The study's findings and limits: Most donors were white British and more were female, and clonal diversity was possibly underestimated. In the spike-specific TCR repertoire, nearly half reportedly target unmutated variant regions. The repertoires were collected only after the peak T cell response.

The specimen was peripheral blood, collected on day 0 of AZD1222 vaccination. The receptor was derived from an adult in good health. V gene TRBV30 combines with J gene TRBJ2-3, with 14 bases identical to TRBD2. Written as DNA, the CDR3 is TGTGCCTGGACCCTCCCGACTAGCGGGAGGGCAGATACGCAGTATTTT. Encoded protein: CAWTLPTSGRADTQYF. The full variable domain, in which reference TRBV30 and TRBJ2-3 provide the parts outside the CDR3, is SQTIHQWPATLVQPVGSPLSLECTVEGTSNPNLYWYRQAAGRGLQLLFYSVGIGQISSEVPQNLSASRPQDRQFILSSKKLLLSDSGFYLCAWTLPTSGRADTQYFGPGTRLTVL.